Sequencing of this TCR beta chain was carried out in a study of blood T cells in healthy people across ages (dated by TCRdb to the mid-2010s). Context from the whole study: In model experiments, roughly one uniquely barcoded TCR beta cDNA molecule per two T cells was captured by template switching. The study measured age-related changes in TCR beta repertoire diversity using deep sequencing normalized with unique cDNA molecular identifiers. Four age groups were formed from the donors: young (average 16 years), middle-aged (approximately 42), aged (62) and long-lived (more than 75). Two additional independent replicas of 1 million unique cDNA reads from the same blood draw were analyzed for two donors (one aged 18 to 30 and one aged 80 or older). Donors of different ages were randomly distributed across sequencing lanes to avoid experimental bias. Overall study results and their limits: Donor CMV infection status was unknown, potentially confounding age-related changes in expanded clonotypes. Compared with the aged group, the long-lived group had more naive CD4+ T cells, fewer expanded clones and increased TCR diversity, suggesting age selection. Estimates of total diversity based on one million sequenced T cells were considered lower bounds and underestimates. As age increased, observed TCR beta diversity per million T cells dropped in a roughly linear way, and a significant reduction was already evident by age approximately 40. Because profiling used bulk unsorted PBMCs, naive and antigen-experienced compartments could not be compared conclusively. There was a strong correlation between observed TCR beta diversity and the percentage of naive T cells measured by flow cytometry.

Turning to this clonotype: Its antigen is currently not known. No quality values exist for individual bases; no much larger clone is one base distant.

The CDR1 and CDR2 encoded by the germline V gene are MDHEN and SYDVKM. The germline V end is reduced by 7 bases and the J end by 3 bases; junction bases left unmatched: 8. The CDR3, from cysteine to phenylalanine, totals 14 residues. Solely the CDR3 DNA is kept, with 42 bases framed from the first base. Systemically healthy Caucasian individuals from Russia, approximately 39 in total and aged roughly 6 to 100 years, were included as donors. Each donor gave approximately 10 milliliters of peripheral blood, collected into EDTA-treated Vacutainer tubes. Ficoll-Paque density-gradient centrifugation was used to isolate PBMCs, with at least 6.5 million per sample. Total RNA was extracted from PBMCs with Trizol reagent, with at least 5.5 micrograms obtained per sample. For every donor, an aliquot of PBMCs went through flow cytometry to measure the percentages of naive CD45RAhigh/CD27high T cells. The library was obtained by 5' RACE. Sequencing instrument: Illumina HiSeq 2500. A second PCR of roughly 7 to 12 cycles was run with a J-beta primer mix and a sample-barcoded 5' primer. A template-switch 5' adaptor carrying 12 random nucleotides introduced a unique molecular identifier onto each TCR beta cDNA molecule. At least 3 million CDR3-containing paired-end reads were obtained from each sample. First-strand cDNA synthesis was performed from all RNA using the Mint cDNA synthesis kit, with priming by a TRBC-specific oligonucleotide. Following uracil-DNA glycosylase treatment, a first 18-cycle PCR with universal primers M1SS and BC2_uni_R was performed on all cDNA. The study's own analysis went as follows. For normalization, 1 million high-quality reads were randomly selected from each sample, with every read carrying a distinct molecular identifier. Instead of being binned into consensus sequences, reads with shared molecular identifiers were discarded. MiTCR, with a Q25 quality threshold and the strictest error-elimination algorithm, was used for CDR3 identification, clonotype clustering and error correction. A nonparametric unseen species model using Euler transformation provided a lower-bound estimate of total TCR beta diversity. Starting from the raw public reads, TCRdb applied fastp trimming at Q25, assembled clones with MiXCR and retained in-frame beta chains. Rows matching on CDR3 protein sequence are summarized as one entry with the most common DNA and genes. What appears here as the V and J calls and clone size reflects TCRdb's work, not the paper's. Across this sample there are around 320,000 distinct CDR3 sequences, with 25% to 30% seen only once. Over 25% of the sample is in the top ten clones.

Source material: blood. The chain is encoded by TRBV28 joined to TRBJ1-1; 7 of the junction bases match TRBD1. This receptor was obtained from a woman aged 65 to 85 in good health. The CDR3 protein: CASIQGGSDTEAFF. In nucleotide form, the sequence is TGTGCCAGCATTCAGGGGGGTTCGGACACTGAAGCTTTCTTT.